The 9 T cell receptor beta chains given below trace back to one sample, sequenced in a study of blood T cell repertoires in COVID-19. Clones were read by immunoSEQ multiplex PCR, and TCRdb kept only the in-frame ones, dropping some. Altogether about 150,000 clones are present, roughly four fifths being singletons, with the ten largest covering 25% to 35%. The sample comprised peripheral blood. All receptors come from a woman aged 55 to 70 with acute or convalescent COVID-19.

This chain connects TRBV3-1 (or the pseudogene TRBV3-2) to TRBJ1-6; 9 bases line up with TRBD1. The CDR3 sequence is 16 residues long. Germline V gene data show CDR1 as LGHDT and CDR2 as YNNKEL (reference sequence). Trimming removed 3 bases from V and 9 bases from J; junction bases left unmatched: 9. CDR3 nucleotides: TGTGCCAGCAGCCAGGGACTACAGGGGGCCATTTCACCCCTCCACTTT. Its protein is CASSQGLQGAISPLHF.

This chain uses TRBV7-9 with TRBJ1-3; D remains ambiguous. V lost 4 bases and J lost 0, with 4 bases in between. This CDR3 has 13 residues. The germline gives CDR1 SEHNR, CDR2 FQNEAQ (reference sequence). CDR3: CASSSSSGNTIYF. DNA for the CDR3: TGTGCCAGCAGCTCCTCCTCTGGAAACACCATATATTTT.

This chain uses TRBV19 with TRBJ1-1, with D tentatively TRBD1 (5 bases). The germline V gene encodes CDR1 LNHDA and CDR2 SQIVND (reference sequence). V was clipped by 5 bases and J by 7 bases, with 17 bases between them. This CDR3 has 14 residues. The CDR3 spells CASSGSWQGGEAFF. In nucleotides, the CDR3 is TGTGCCAGTAGTGGCTCGTGGCAGGGTGGTGAAGCTTTCTTT.

The chain is built from TRBV3-1 (or the pseudogene TRBV3-2) and TRBJ1-5; weak D call: TRBD1 (6 bases). The CDR3 has 14 amino acids. Germline assignment: CDR1 LGHDT and CDR2 YNNKEL (reference sequence). Trimming stripped 3 bases from V and 4 bases from J, with 10 bases between. The CDR3 DNA reads as TGTGCCAGCAGCCACTCGACAGGTAATCAGCCCCAGCATTTT. This translates into CASSHSTGNQPQHF.

The chain combines TRBV28 with TRBJ1-5; 9 bases fit TRBD1. CDR3 length: 15 amino acids. Trimming cost V 6 bases and J 1 base; bases outside gene matches: 4. Germline-derived CDR1 and CDR2 are MDHEN and SYDVKM. CDR3 protein: CASRETGGSNQPQHF. In DNA form, the CDR3 reads TGTGCCAGCAGGGAGACAGGGGGGAGCAATCAGCCCCAGCATTTT.

The chain has TRBV2 and TRBJ2-1; D perhaps matches TRBD2 (5 bases). CDR3 size: 13 residues. Trimming removed 6 bases from V and 8 bases from J, with 14 bases in between. CDR1 and CDR2 from the germline V gene are SNHLY and FYNNEI. For the CDR3, the DNA is TGTGCCAGCAGGATGGGAGACCCCCATGAGCAGTTCTTC. Residues: CASRMGDPHEQFF.

J is TRBJ2-7 and V is TRBV10-3; 9 positions match TRBD1. CDR1 is ENHRY and CDR2 is SYGVKD in the germline V gene. The CDR3 has 15 residues. V was clipped by 2 bases and J by 3 bases; unmatched bases: 5. The CDR3 coding sequence is TGTGCCATCAGTGAGCGAGACAGGGGGAGCTACGAGCAGTACTTC. This gives the protein CAISERDRGSYEQYF.

This sequence joins TRBV20-1 and TRBJ2-1, with a tentative D call TRBD2 (6 bases). The CDR3 covers 11 residues. Germline CDR1 DFQATT, CDR2 SNEGSKA (reference sequence). V lost 6 bases and J lost 11, with 14 bases in between. CDR3 sequence: CSAPSGGKQFF. As DNA, the CDR3 is TGCAGTGCACCGAGTGGGGGGAAGCAGTTCTTC.

The chain is built from TRBV6-2 or TRBV6-3 and TRBJ2-3; TRBD2 aligns across 8 bases. This CDR3 has 18 amino acids. V trimming: 0 bases; J trimming: 3 bases; junction bases outside the gene matches: 11. CDR1 is MNHEY and CDR2 is SVGEGT in the germline V gene. CDR3 bases: TGTGCCAGCAGTTACTCTATAATATTCGGGACTAGAACAGATACGCAGTATTTT. The encoded protein is CASSYSIIFGTRTDTQYF.